The next 9 T cell receptor beta chains were all read from a single sample in a study of T cell changes during pregnancy in multiple sclerosis. This table comes from immunoSEQ multiplex PCR, and its TCRdb copy is limited to in-frame clones, with some not included. The sample includes 30,000 to 45,000 clones, around nine tenths of them seen just once. The sequencing used CD4+ T cells from peripheral blood mononuclear cells, collected after pregnancy. These receptors came from a female donor in good health, enrolled as a control in a pregnancy study.

The gene calls are TRBV5-1 and TRBJ1-1; D may be TRBD1 (6 bases). CDR3 length: 15 amino acids. Trimming took 4 bases from V and 1 from J, leaving 14 bases between them. CDR1 and CDR2 (germline): SGHRS, YFSETQ. CDR3 sequence reads: CASSTRQEPNTEAFF. The CDR3, as DNA: TGCGCCAGCAGCACCAGACAGGAACCGAACACTGAAGCTTTCTTT. Full variable domain (outside the CDR3, taken from reference TRBV5-1 and TRBJ1-1): KAGVTQTPRYLIKTRGQQVTLSCSPISGHRSVSWYQQTPGQGLQFLFEYFSETQRNKGNFPGRFSGRQFSNSRSEMNVSTLELGDSALYLCASSTRQEPNTEAFFGQGTRLTVV.

The V gene is TRBV2, the J gene TRBJ1-1, with TRBD1 as a possible D gene (5 bases). The CDR3 runs 13 residues. CDR1 SNHLY and CDR2 FYNNEI come from the germline V gene. Trimming shortened V by 5 bases and J by 2 bases, and 9 bases separated the two germline ends. CDR3 amino acids: CASSLTDNTEAFF. DNA for the CDR3: TGTGCCAGCAGTTTGACAGATAACACTGAAGCTTTCTTT.

The chain employs TRBV5-4 and TRBJ2-5; 10 bases match TRBD2. The V and J ends lost 2 bases and 3 bases, in that order; junction bases with no gene match: 4. Germline loops: CDR1 SGHNT, CDR2 YYREEE (reference sequence). This CDR3 region has 15 residues. The CDR3 region has the DNA TGTGCCAGCAGCTTAAGAACTAGCGGGAAAGAGACCCAGTACTTC. Translating it yields CASSLRTSGKETQYF.

The chain couples TRBV11-2 to TRBJ2-1; 12 nucleotides align to TRBD2. CDR3 length: 18 residues. Trimming removed 4 bases from V and 0 bases from J; junction bases left unmatched: 7. Per germline, CDR1 SGHAT and CDR2 FQNNGV. This chain's CDR3 is CASSSASGRVGSYNEQFF. DNA of the CDR3: TGTGCCAGCAGCTCGGCTAGCGGGAGGGTGGGCTCCTACAATGAGCAGTTCTTC.

This chain uses TRBV21-1 with TRBJ2-7; TRBD2, the table's D call, lacks a check against the DNA. TRBV21-1 is a pseudogene. There are 18 residues in the CDR3. The CDR3 DNA follows: TGTGCCAGCAGCATTGTTGGCCCCCGGGCCGGGGGAGGTTACGAGCAGTACTTC. As protein: CASSIVGPRAGGGYEQYF.

This clone was found a few times. The chain joins TRBV19 to TRBJ1-2, with a tentative D call TRBD1 (6 bases). V was clipped by 7 bases and J by 3 bases, with 9 bases between them. The CDR3 contains 12 residues. Germline loops: CDR1 LNHDA, CDR2 SQIVND (reference sequence). The CDR3 region has the DNA TGTGCCAGTACCAGGACAGACTATGGCTACACCTTC. As protein: CASTRTDYGYTF.

This clone was detected only a few times. This chain links TRBV7-2 with TRBJ1-2; the D gene is possibly TRBD1 (6 bases). The germline CDR1 and CDR2 sequences are SGHTA and FQGNSA. The CDR3 spans 13 residues. V was trimmed by 4 bases and J by 8 bases, leaving 14 bases between them. Here the CDR3 DNA reads TGTGCCAGCAGCTCCACAGGGCCTCAAGGCTACACCTTC. Translating it yields CASSSTGPQGYTF. The entire variable domain, with the rest obtained from reference TRBV7-2 and TRBJ1-2, is as follows: GAGVSQSPSNKVTEKGKDVELRCDPISGHTALYWYRQSLGQGLEFLIYFQGNSAPDKSGLPSDRFSAERTGGSVSTLTIQRTQQEDSAVYLCASSSTGPQGYTFGSGTRLTVV.

V and J are TRBV10-3 and TRBJ2-3; 16 positions agree with TRBD2. Per the germline V gene, CDR1 is ENHRY and CDR2 is SYGVKD. CDR3 length: 17 amino acids. The V segment lost 6 bases and the J segment 4 bases; nucleotides outside the gene matches: 7. For the CDR3, the DNA is TGTGCCATCAGCGGGACTAGCGGGAGGGCCCTCGCAGATACGCAGTATTTT. Translated: CAISGTSGRALADTQYF.

The J gene is TRBJ1-3, the V gene TRBV30; D is uncertain. Between the trimmed V and J ends, which lost 2 bases and 4 bases, there was a span of 12 bases. The CDR3 is 14 amino acids. The germline CDR1 and CDR2 sequences are GTSNPN and SVGIG (reference sequence). CDR3 in DNA: TGTGCCTGGAGTCAGGTGACGGGAGGAAACACCATATATTTT. Translating it yields CAWSQVTGGNTIYF.